The clone carrying this TCR beta chain has more than one count but fewer than ten. Its antigen is unidentified. A read error may account for a junction end that differs from germline. The CDR3 runs 14 residues. Germline CDR1 and CDR2: ENHRY and SYGVKD. Combining iRepertoire HTBI primers with Arm-PCR of CDR3 regions, the authors built TCR beta libraries. TCRdb re-called the multiplex PCR reads with MiXCR, one entry per CDR3 protein. The sample has 350,000 to 450,000 distinct CDR3 sequences; roughly a fifth are singletons. The data belong to a study of regulatory T cells in long-lasting Graves disease. Study outcomes and limitations: Comparison showed that persistent patients shared more public clonotypes (about 2,700) than new patients (966).

This sample's time point: persistent/refractory GD, antithyroid drugs over 5 years with positive TRAb. PBMCs provided the RNA from which the TCR library was made. Graves' disease was diagnosed by American Thyroid Association guidelines. This TCR was sampled from a female donor with Graves disease. The chain couples TRBV10-3 to TRBJ1-1; 7 nucleotides align to TRBD1. The sequencing used peripheral blood mononuclear cells (PBMCs), collected when the disease was refractory, from a patient treated with antithyroid drugs. CDR3 protein: CAISRQGMNAEAFF. CDR3 DNA: TGTGCCATCAGCCGACAGGGAATGAACGCTGAAGCTTTCTTT.